This TCR beta chain was profiled in a study of molecular identifiers for immune sequencing clone quantification. V was cut by 5 bases and J by 1 base, with 8 bases left in between. Per the germline V gene, CDR1 is SGHAT and CDR2 is FQNNGV. CDR3 length: 13 amino acids. TCRdb itself ran the PCR reads through MiXCR, one entry per CDR3 protein. The sample gives around 470,000 distinct CDR3 sequences, roughly 24% of which show up once; around 0.8% is in the top ten. This clonotype occurred a few times. The chain is built from TRBV11-2 and TRBJ2-5; a possible D gene is TRBD2 (5 bases). Sequencing used naive CD8+ T cells from blood, with Jurkat cell RNA spiked in. The sample's subset: FACS-sorted CD8+CD4-CCR7+CD45RA+ naive T cells. The sequence came from a human donor in good health. Some libraries in this study had Jurkat cell RNA spiked in. CDR3 residues: CASSPDFQETQYF. DNA of the CDR3: TGTGCCAGCAGCCCGGACTTCCAAGAGACCCAGTACTTC.